The rows below give T cell receptor beta chains drawn from one sample of a study of shared clonotypes between healthy human individuals. Data came from immunoSEQ multiplex PCR; TCRdb stores just in-frame clones and leaves some out. Here the sample spans approximately 940,000 clones, approximately 80% being singletons. The sequencing sample was made of memory CD4+ T cells sorted from blood. All receptors come from a man in his late teens or twenties in good health. CDR3s include the opening cysteine and the closing phenylalanine or tryptophan. The order of the fields is J gene, V gene, D gene, clone size, CDR3 DNA, CDR3 protein. A D gene is named only where the DNA matches it firmly. Size values are once, few and many counts, or a class for expanded clones, and some rows have none.

J gene: TRBJ2-5; V gene: TRBV2; D gene: TRBD1; clone size: -; CDR3 DNA: TGTGCCAGGCAGACTCGGACAGGGATAGAGACCCAGTACTTC; CDR3 protein: CARQTRTGIETQYF
J gene: TRBJ2-1; V gene: TRBV6-5; D gene: TRBD1; clone size: -; CDR3 DNA: TGTGCCAGCACCCAATCACAGGGGATCTACAATGAGCAGTTCTTC; CDR3 protein: CASTQSQGIYNEQFF
J gene: TRBJ2-2; V gene: TRBV10-1; D gene: -; clone size: few; CDR3 DNA: TGCGCCAGTGACGGGGAGCTGTTTTTT; CDR3 protein: CASDGELFF
J gene: TRBJ2-3; V gene: TRBV10-1; D gene: TRBD2; clone size: -; CDR3 DNA: TGCGCCAGCAGTCGGACTAGCGGGGGGTACACAGATACGCAGTATTTT; CDR3 protein: CASSRTSGGYTDTQYF
J gene: TRBJ2-2; V gene: TRBV11-2; D gene: TRBD2; clone size: -; CDR3 DNA: TGTGCCAGCAGCTTAGACGCGGGGGGCACCGGGGAGCTGTTTTTT; CDR3 protein: CASSLDAGGTGELFF
J gene: TRBJ2-3; V gene: TRBV5-6; D gene: TRBD1; clone size: -; CDR3 DNA: TGTGCCAGCAGCCTGGGACAGAGCACAGATACGCAGTATTTT; CDR3 protein: CASSLGQSTDTQYF
J gene: TRBJ1-4; V gene: TRBV6-6; D gene: TRBD1; clone size: -; CDR3 DNA: TGTGCCAGCAGTTTCTCGGGACAGGGTAAAGAACTGTTTTTT; CDR3 protein: CASSFSGQGKELFF
J gene: TRBJ1-6; V gene: TRBV10-3; D gene: TRBD1; clone size: -; CDR3 DNA: TGTGCCATCAGTGAGGGGGGACAGGGGAAGGGTTCACCCCTCCACTTT; CDR3 protein: CAISEGGQGKGSPLHF
J gene: TRBJ2-7; V gene: TRBV2; D gene: TRBD1; clone size: -; CDR3 DNA: TGTGCCAGCGCTCCGGGACAGGGACAGCAGTACTTC; CDR3 protein: CASAPGQGQQYF
J gene: TRBJ2-7; V gene: TRBV2; D gene: -; clone size: -; CDR3 DNA: TGTGCCAGCAGTGAAGGCAGTTCGGCTAACGAGCAGTACTTC; CDR3 protein: CASSEGSSANEQYF
J gene: TRBJ2-7; V gene: TRBV19; D gene: TRBD1; clone size: -; CDR3 DNA: TGTGCCAGTAGTATAGGGGACAGGGGGCCCGCCTACGAGCAGTACTTC; CDR3 protein: CASSIGDRGPAYEQYF
J gene: TRBJ2-5; V gene: TRBV5-1; D gene: -; clone size: -; CDR3 DNA: TGCGCCAGCAGCCGAGGGGACGGGCGAGGAAGGGAGACCCAGTACTTC; CDR3 protein: CASSRGDGRGRETQYF
J gene: TRBJ2-7; V gene: TRBV29-1; D gene: TRBD2; clone size: -; CDR3 DNA: TGCAGCGTCCTGGGGTCAAGCGGGAGTATCGAGCAGTACTTC; CDR3 protein: CSVLGSSGSIEQYF
J gene: TRBJ2-5; V gene: TRBV6-5; D gene: -; clone size: -; CDR3 DNA: TGTGCCAGCAAATCGGACAACCAAGAGACCCAGTACTTC; CDR3 protein: CASKSDNQETQYF
J gene: TRBJ2-5; V gene: TRBV6-6; D gene: -; clone size: -; CDR3 DNA: TGTGCCAGCAGAACGGGAGTACGAGAGACCCAGTACTTC; CDR3 protein: CASRTGVRETQYF
J gene: TRBJ2-6; V gene: TRBV19; D gene: -; clone size: few; CDR3 DNA: TGTGCCAGTATACAGGGGGGGCCTAACTCTGGGGCCAACGTCCTGACTTTC; CDR3 protein: CASIQGGPNSGANVLTF
J gene: TRBJ2-3; V gene: TRBV19; D gene: -; clone size: many; CDR3 DNA: TGTGCCAGTAGTGACGGCTCGGGGGTGACGGGCAGCACAGATACGCAGTATTTT; CDR3 protein: CASSDGSGVTGSTDTQYF
J gene: TRBJ2-7; V gene: TRBV12-5; D gene: -; clone size: -; CDR3 DNA: TGTGCTAAGCTTTTAAGCTCCTACGAGCAGTACTTC; CDR3 protein: CAKLLSSYEQYF
J gene: TRBJ1-6; V gene: TRBV30; D gene: TRBD1; clone size: -; CDR3 DNA: TGTGCCTGGAGCAAGGACAGGGGTTCACCCCTCCACTTT; CDR3 protein: CAWSKDRGSPLHF
J gene: TRBJ2-2; V gene: TRBV18; D gene: TRBD1; clone size: -; CDR3 DNA: TGTGCCAGCTCGCTGGACAGGTCAGCCGGGGAGCTGTTTTTT; CDR3 protein: CASSLDRSAGELFF
J gene: TRBJ2-3; V gene: TRBV5-1; D gene: -; clone size: -; CDR3 DNA: TGCGCCAGCAGCTGGGCCCGCCAGGGCAGCACAGATACGCAGTATTTT; CDR3 protein: CASSWARQGSTDTQYF
J gene: TRBJ2-7; V gene: TRBV28; D gene: TRBD2; clone size: -; CDR3 DNA: TGTGCCAGCAGTTTATTTGGCCTAGCGGGCACCTACGAGCAGTACTTC; CDR3 protein: CASSLFGLAGTYEQYF
J gene: TRBJ2-7; V gene: TRBV14; D gene: TRBD2; clone size: few; CDR3 DNA: TGTGCCAGCAGCCAAGAGGCCCTAGCGGGATTAAGTAGCGACTTC; CDR3 protein: CASSQEALAGLSSDF
J gene: TRBJ2-7; V gene: TRBV6-6; D gene: TRBD1; clone size: -; CDR3 DNA: TGTGCCAGCAGCCGAGGACAGGGGGCGTTTGAGCAGTACTTC; CDR3 protein: CASSRGQGAFEQYF